The next 8 T cell receptor beta chains were all read from a single sample in a study of beta chain features in type 1 diabetes. TCRB transcripts that were expressed got sequenced, as all of the isolated RNA had been reverse transcribed. Profiled with immunoSEQ multiplex PCR; TCRdb holds only in-frame clones, not every one. This table has about 42,000 clones, roughly 45% appearing once. Sequencing was carried out using stem cell memory CD4+ T cells from blood. All receptors come from a woman in her 30s in good health.

In its sample, this clone was seen a few times. V usage is TRBV2 and J usage is TRBJ1-1, with 8 bases that match TRBD1. The ends lost 3 bases at V and 1 base at J; junction bases unmatched: 10. CDR1 is SNHLY, CDR2 FYNNEI, per germline. The CDR3 has 17 amino acids. Here the CDR3 DNA reads TGTGCCAGCAGTGAGTCAGGGGGCTCCCTTTCGAACACTGAAGCTTTCTTT. Translated: CASSESGGSLSNTEAFF.

This clone is a singleton in its sample. The chain uses TRBV28 and TRBJ1-3, with TRBD1 matching 9 bases. In germline, CDR1 is MDHEN, CDR2 SYDVKM. The V and J ends lost 3 bases and 3 bases, in that order; junction bases with no gene match: 6. The CDR3 covers 16 residues. This CDR3 reads CASSLTGGSDGNTIYF. Written as DNA, the CDR3 is TGTGCCAGCAGTTTGACAGGGGGGTCCGATGGAAACACCATATATTTT.

The V and J genes are TRBV10-2 and TRBJ1-2, with TRBD1 matching 9 bases. CDR3 length: 15 residues. Germline V gene sequence: CDR1 WSHSY, CDR2 SAAADI. The trim removed 6 bases at V and 8 bases at J, leaving 13 bases unmatched. The DNA for the CDR3 is TGCGCCAGCAGAGGGCTCCTACAGGGGGCTGACGGCTACACCTTC. Translating gives CASRGLLQGADGYTF.

This clone was observed once. The V gene is TRBV18, the J gene TRBJ2-2; 7 bases align to TRBD2. The V and J ends lost 3 bases and 0 bases, in that order; junction bases with no gene match: 4. Germline V lookup: CDR1 KGHSH, CDR2 LQKENI. The CDR3 sequence is 16 residues long. The CDR3 sequence is CASSPLADANTGELFF. The CDR3 nucleotides are TGTGCCAGCTCACCTCTAGCGGATGCGAACACCGGGGAGCTGTTTTTT. The full variable domain, rest sourced from reference TRBV18 and TRBJ2-2, is NAGVMQNPRHLVRRRGQEARLRCSPMKGHSHVYWYRQLPEEGLKFMVYLQKENIIDESGMPKERFSAEFPKEGPSILRIQQVVRGDSAAYFCASSPLADANTGELFFGEGSRLTVL.

The rearrangement uses TRBV5-1 and TRBJ2-1, with 9 bases matching TRBD2. From germline, CDR1 is SGHRS and CDR2 YFSETQ. V shed 0 bases, J shed 8 bases, and the junction held 3 bases outside the gene matches. This CDR3 region has 14 residues. The CDR3 here is CASSLGLAGDEQFF. In DNA form, the CDR3 reads TGCGCCAGCAGCTTGGGGTTAGCGGGAGATGAGCAGTTCTTC.

The chain employs TRBV28 and TRBJ2-5; tentative D call: TRBD1 (5 bases). Trimming cost V 3 bases and J 1 base, with 9 bases left between them. The CDR3 is 14 residues long. Germline lookup yields CDR1 MDHEN and CDR2 SYDVKM. CDR3 sequence (DNA): TGTGCCAGCAGTTTGACGACAGTCCAAGAGACCCAGTACTTC. Translating it yields CASSLTTVQETQYF.

J is TRBJ2-4 and V is TRBV7-2; 10 nucleotides line up with TRBD2. CDR3 length: 16 residues. Per germline, CDR1 SGHTA and CDR2 FQGNSA. The ends lost 3 bases at V and 1 base at J; junction bases unmatched: 3. CDR3 sequence: CASSFLAGVAKNIQYF. The DNA for the CDR3 is TGTGCCAGCAGCTTTCTAGCGGGAGTGGCCAAAAACATTCAGTACTTC.

The chain carries TRBV28 and TRBJ1-6, with 8 bases fitting TRBD1. Trimming removed 2 bases from V and 13 bases from J; junction bases left unmatched: 7. The germline CDR1 and CDR2 sequences are MDHEN and SYDVKM. This CDR3 spans 14 amino acids. In nucleotides, the CDR3 is TGTGCCAGCAGTTTAGTGGACAGGGTGGTTCCCCTCCACTTT. Protein product: CASSLVDRVVPLHF.